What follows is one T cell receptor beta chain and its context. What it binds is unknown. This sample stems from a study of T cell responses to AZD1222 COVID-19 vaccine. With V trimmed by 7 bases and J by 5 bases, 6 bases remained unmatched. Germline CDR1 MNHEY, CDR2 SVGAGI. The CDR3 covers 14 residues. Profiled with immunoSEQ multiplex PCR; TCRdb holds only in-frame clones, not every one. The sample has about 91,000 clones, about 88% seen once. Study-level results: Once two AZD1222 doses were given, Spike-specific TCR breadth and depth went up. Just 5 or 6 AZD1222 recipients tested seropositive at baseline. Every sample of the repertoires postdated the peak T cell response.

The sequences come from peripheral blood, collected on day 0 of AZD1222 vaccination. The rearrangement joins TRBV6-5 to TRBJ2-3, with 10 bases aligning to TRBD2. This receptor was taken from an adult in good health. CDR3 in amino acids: CASISGGRGDTQYF. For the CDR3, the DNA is TGTGCCAGCATTAGCGGGGGGCGGGGAGATACGCAGTATTTT.